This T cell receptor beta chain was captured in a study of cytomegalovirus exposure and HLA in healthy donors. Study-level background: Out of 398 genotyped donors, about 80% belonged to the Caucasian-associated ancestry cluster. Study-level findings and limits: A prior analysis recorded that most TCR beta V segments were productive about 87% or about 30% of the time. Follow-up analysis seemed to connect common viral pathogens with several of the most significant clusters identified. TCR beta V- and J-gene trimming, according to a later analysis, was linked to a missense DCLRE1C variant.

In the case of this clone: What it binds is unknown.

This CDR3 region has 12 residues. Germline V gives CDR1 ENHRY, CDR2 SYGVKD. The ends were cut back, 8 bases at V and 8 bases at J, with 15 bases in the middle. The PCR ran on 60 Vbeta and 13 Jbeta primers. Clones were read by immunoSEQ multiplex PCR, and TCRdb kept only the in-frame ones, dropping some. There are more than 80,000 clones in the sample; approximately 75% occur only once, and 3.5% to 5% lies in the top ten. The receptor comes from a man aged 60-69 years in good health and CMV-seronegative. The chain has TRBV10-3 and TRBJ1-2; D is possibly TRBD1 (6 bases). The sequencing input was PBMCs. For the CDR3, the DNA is TGTGCCATCTCACGGGACACCCGGGGCTACACCTTC. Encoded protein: CAISRDTRGYTF.